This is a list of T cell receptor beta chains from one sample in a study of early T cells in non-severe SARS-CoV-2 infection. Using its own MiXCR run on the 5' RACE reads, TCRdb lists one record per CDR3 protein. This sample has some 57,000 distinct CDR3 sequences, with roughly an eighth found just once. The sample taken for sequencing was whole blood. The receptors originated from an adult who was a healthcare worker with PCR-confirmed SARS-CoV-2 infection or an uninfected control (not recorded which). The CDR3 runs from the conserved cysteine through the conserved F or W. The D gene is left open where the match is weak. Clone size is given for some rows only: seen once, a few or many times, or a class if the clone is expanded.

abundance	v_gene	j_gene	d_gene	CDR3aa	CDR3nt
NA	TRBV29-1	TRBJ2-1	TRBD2	CSAATSGWSSYNEQFF	TGCAGCGCTGCTACTAGCGGCTGGAGCTCCTACAATGAGCAGTTCTTC
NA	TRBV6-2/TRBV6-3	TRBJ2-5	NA	CASSSKQGGETQYF	TGTGCCAGCAGTTCCAAACAGGGAGGTGAGACCCAGTACTTC
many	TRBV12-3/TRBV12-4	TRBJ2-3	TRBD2	CASSKGLATDTQYF	TGTGCCAGCAGTAAGGGACTAGCTACAGATACGCAGTATTTT
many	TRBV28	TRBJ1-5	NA	CASSQARGSNQPQHF	TGTGCCAGCAGCCAAGCTAGGGGGTCCAATCAGCCCCAGCATTTT
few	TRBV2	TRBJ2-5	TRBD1	CAGNRGQETQYF	TGTGCCGGAAACAGGGGGCAAGAGACCCAGTACTTC
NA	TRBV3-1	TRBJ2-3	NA	CASSQELLGDTQYF	TGTGCCAGCAGCCAAGAGCTCCTAGGAGATACGCAGTATTTT
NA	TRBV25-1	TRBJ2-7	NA	CASSEFTGIERQYF	TGTGCCAGCAGTGAATTCACGGGTATCGAACGGCAGTACTTC
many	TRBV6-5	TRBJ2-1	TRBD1	CASSSWTGDKEQFF	TGTGCCAGCAGTTCGTGGACAGGGGATAAGGAGCAGTTCTTC
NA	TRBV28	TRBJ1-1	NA	CASSLQQYEAFF	TGTGCCAGCAGCTTACAGCAATATGAAGCTTTCTTT
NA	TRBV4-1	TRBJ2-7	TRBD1	CASSQEDRRTLYEQYF	TGCGCCAGCAGCCAAGAGGACAGGCGCACCCTCTACGAGCAGTACTTC
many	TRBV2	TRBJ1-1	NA	CASSGRTNTEAFF	TGTGCCAGCAGTGGAAGGACCAACACTGAAGCTTTCTTT
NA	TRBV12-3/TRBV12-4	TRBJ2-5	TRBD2	CASSLGPSGGETQYF	TGTGCCAGCAGTTTAGGGCCAAGCGGGGGAGAGACCCAGTACTTC
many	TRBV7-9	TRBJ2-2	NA	CASSTNTGELFF	TGTGCCAGCAGCACGAACACCGGGGAGCTGTTTTTT
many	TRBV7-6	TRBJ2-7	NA	CASSFSGHTYEQYF	TGTGCCAGCAGCTTTTCGGGACATACTTACGAGCAGTACTTC
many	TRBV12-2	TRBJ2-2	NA	CASRLEDRDTGELFF	TGTGCAAGTCGCTTAGAAGACAGGGACACCGGGGAGCTGTTTTTT
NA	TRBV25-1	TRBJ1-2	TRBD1	CASRGRTGGNYGYTF	TGTGCCAGCAGGGGCAGGACAGGGGGAAACTATGGCTACACCTTC
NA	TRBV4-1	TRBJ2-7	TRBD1	CASSQGQGIGEQYF	TGCGCCAGCAGCCAAGGACAGGGTATTGGCGAGCAGTACTTC
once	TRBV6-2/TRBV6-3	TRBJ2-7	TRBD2	CARERQAGGPSEQYF	TGTGCCAGGGAGAGACAAGCGGGAGGGCCGAGCGAGCAGTACTTC
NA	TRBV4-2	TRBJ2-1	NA	CASSQGSASGLGDEQFF	TGTGCCAGCAGCCAAGGATCGGCCAGCGGGCTTGGAGATGAGCAGTTCTTC
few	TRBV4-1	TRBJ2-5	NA	CASSQAHLYQETQYF	TGCGCCAGCAGCCAAGCCCATTTGTACCAAGAGACCCAGTACTTC
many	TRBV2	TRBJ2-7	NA	CASRLPMGEQYF	TGTGCCAGCAGACTGCCTATGGGAGAGCAGTACTTC
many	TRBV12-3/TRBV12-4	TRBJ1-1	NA	CASRLGTLNTEAFF	TGTGCCAGCAGGCTCGGGACACTGAACACTGAAGCTTTCTTT
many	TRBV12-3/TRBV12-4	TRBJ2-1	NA	CASTHGQNNEQFF	TGTGCCAGCACCCACGGACAGAACAATGAGCAGTTCTTC
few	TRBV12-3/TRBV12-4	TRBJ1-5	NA	CASSLATSGRHQPQHF	TGTGCCAGCAGTTTAGCTACCTCGGGGAGGCATCAGCCCCAGCATTTT
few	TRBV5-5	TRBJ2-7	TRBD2	CASSLGVPAGAEQYF	TGTGCCAGCAGCTTGGGAGTCCCAGCGGGAGCCGAGCAGTACTTC
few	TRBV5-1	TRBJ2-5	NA	CASSLETGERATQYF	TGCGCCAGCAGCTTGGAGACGGGAGAGAGGGCGACCCAGTACTTC